Below, 28 T cell receptor beta chains from the same sample are listed, as sequenced in a study of Graves' ophthalmopathy and Graves' hyperthyroidism. Amplification of TCR beta CDR3 regions used RNA transcripts. After a first-round RT-PCR with HTBI primers, a second-round multiplex PCR was run. Via MiXCR, TCRdb re-called the multiplex PCR reads, giving one row per CDR3 protein. The sample lists around 590,000 distinct CDR3 sequences, less than 45% occurring once. Sequencing was carried out using peripheral blood or thyroid tissue (not recorded which). These receptors were taken from an adult man with Graves' hyperthyroidism.

The V and J genes are TRBV29-1 and TRBJ2-5, with 7 nucleotides matching TRBD1. Trimming removed 4 bases from V and 5 bases from J; junction bases left unmatched: 10. Germline V CDR1 and CDR2: SQVTM, ANQGSEA. The CDR3 contains 14 residues. The chain's CDR3 is CSVGTGTASETQYF. The CDR3 DNA is TGCAGCGTTGGAACCGGGACAGCCTCGGAGACCCAGTACTTC.

This clonotype was seen a few times. The chain employs TRBV10-3 and TRBJ2-5, with D possibly being TRBD1 or TRBD2 (5 bases each). CDR1 and CDR2 (germline): ENHRY, SYGVKD. Trimming shortened V by 10 bases and J by 2 bases, and 20 bases separated the two germline ends. This CDR3 region has 15 residues. The CDR3 DNA is TGTGCCAGCAGCCCAACCGGGACCCCACAAGAGACCCAGTACTTC. It is translated as CASSPTGTPQETQYF.

As regards this clonotype: No conserved phenylalanine or tryptophan ends this CDR3, so it is likely a read error. This chain connects TRBV28 to TRBJ2-7, with a tentative D call TRBD2 (6 bases). Germline V CDR1 and CDR2: MDHEN, SYDVKM. This CDR3 is 13 amino acids long. V lost 3 bases and J 0 bases, leaving 6 bases between the germline ends. CDR3 loop: CASSFGSSYEQYL. CDR3 nucleotide sequence: TGTGCCAGCAGTTTCGGGAGCTCCTACGAGCAGTACCTC.

This clonotype was seen many times. V is TRBV3-1 and J is TRBJ2-5; weak D call: TRBD2 (6 bases). CDR3 size: 14 residues. CDR1 and CDR2 (germline): LGHDT, YNNKEL (reference sequence). V was shortened by 4 bases and J by 5 bases, with 14 bases between the two germline ends. The chain's CDR3 is CASSLSLSGETQYF. Written as DNA, the CDR3 is TGTGCCAGCAGCCTCTCCCTTAGCGGCGAGACCCAGTACTTC.

There are many counts of this clonotype. V and J are TRBV12-3 or TRBV12-4 and TRBJ1-1; 8 bases align to TRBD1. J lost 4 bases, V lost 7 bases, and 11 bases had no gene match. CDR3 size: 15 residues. The CDR3 is CASTPPDRGSTEAFF. CDR3 DNA: TGTGCCAGCACCCCCCCCGACAGGGGAAGCACTGAAGCTTTCTTT.

This clonotype has just one count. The junction departs from germline at one end; a sequencing error may be responsible. The gene calls are TRBV9 and TRBJ2-6; maybe TRBD1 (5 bases). The CDR3 loop spans 18 amino acids. The germline gives CDR1 SGDLS, CDR2 YYNGEE. DNA for the CDR3: TGTGCCAGCAGCGAGCATCCGGGCTCCGGCTCTGGGGCCAACGCCCTGACTTTC. Translated: CASSEHPGSGSGANALTF. Supplemented by reference TRBV9 and TRBJ2-6, the full variable domain reads DSGVTQTPKHLITATGQRVTLRCSPRSGDLSVYWYQQSLDQGLQFLIQYYNGEERAKGNILERFSAQQFPDLHSELNLSSLELGDSALYFCASSEHPGSGSGANALTFGAGSRLTVL.

About this clonotype: It may be a read error: a sequence one base away is much more abundant. J is TRBJ2-3 and V is TRBV29-1; unclear D gene. Germline V gives CDR1 SQVTM, CDR2 ANQGSEA. This CDR3 spans 13 amino acids. DNA for the CDR3: TGCGGCGTTGTGGCGTCAAACACAGATACGCAGTATTTT. Translation: CGVVASNTDTQYF.

This clonotype was recorded at least ten times. The chain recombines TRBV7-9 with TRBJ2-2, with 8 bases fitting TRBD1. The CDR3 length is 16 residues. CDR1 and CDR2 from the germline V gene are SEHNR and FQNEAQ (reference sequence). Losses at the gene ends were 2 bases for V and 5 bases for J; bases not matched to a gene: 7. The CDR3 bases are TGTGCCAGCAGCTTACCTCGGACAGGGAATACCGGGGAGCTGTTTTTT. Translating gives CASSLPRTGNTGELFF. Based on the CDR3 plus reference TRBV7-9 and TRBJ2-2, the full variable domain is DTGVSQNPRHKITKRGQNVTFRCDPISEHNRLYWYRQTLGQGPEFLTYFQNEAQLEKSRLLSDRFSAERPKGSFSTLEIQRTEQGDSAMYLCASSLPRTGNTGELFFGEGSRLTVL.

This clonotype was observed many times. J is TRBJ1-1 and V is TRBV11-2; a possible D gene is TRBD1 (5 bases). V was clipped by 7 bases and J by 4 bases, with 16 bases between them. CDR3 length: 14 amino acids. Germline CDR1 reads SGHAT; CDR2 reads FQNNGV. CDR3 nucleotides: TGTGCCAGCATCCGAGACAGAGGTGGCACTGAAGCTTTCTTT. Its translation: CASIRDRGGTEAFF.

This clonotype occurred a few times. The V gene is TRBV20-1, the J gene TRBJ1-2; D is perhaps TRBD1 (6 bases). The CDR3 length is 13 residues. The V gene's germline CDR1 is DFQATT and CDR2 SNEGSKA (reference sequence). V dropped 3 bases and J dropped 2 bases, with 10 bases sitting between them. CDR3 amino acids: CSARNDRNYGYTF. CDR3 DNA sequence: TGCAGTGCTAGGAACGACAGGAACTATGGCTACACCTTC.

The chain uses TRBV7-9 and TRBJ2-7; TRBD2 aligns across 8 bases. This CDR3 has 15 residues. Looked up from germline, CDR1 is SEHNR and CDR2 is FQNEAQ (reference sequence). Trimming cost V 3 bases and J 2 bases; bases outside gene matches: 6. The CDR3 bases are TGTGCCAGCAGCTTCGTTAGCGGGGTGACCTACGAGCAGTACTTC. Its protein product is CASSFVSGVTYEQYF.

The chain carries TRBV20-1 and TRBJ2-5; TRBD1 agrees at 9 bases. Germline lookup yields CDR1 DFQATT and CDR2 SNEGSKA (reference sequence). J was trimmed by 4 bases and V by 5 bases; bases with no gene match: 8. This CDR3 region has 14 residues. CDR3 region: CSAAGQGSLETQYF. CDR3 DNA sequence: TGCAGTGCTGCGGGACAGGGATCTTTAGAGACCCAGTACTTC.

The V call is TRBV5-1, the J call TRBJ2-5, with no clear D. There are 14 residues in the CDR3. Trimming shortened V by 5 bases and J by 1 base, and 12 bases separated the two germline ends. Germline lookup yields CDR1 SGHRS and CDR2 YFSETQ. As DNA, the CDR3 is TGCGCCAGCAGAAGGGCCGGATTCCAAGAGACCCAGTACTTC. This encodes CASRRAGFQETQYF.

The chain has TRBV7-3 and TRBJ2-3; D might be TRBD1 (6 bases). V was pared by 2 bases and J by 2 bases, with 11 bases between. The germline V gene has CDR1 SGHTA and CDR2 FQGTGA. This CDR3 has 15 residues. The CDR3 DNA sequence: TGTGCCAGCAGCTTATTTGCAGGGGCCACAGATACGCAGTATTTT. This translates into CASSLFAGATDTQYF. Full variable domain (missing parts from reference TRBV7-3 and TRBJ2-3): GAGVSQTPSNKVTEKGKYVELRCDPISGHTALYWYRQSLGQGPEFLIYFQGTGAADDSGLPNDRFFAVRPEGSVSTLKIQRTERGDSAVYLCASSLFAGATDTQYFGPGTRLTVL.

At least ten counts were recorded for this clonotype. This chain links TRBV12-3 or TRBV12-4 with TRBJ1-4; TRBD1 might be the D (6 bases). V lost 5 bases and J lost 6, with 10 bases in between. The CDR3 length is 13 residues. The CDR3 loop is CASSPGQHEKLFF. The CDR3 nucleotides read TGTGCCAGCAGTCCAGGACAGCATGAAAAACTGTTTTTT.

The chain links TRBV20-1 to TRBJ2-5; TRBD1 matches 7 bases. The V gene end was trimmed by 3 bases and the J gene end by 7 bases; junction bases not matched to a gene: 11. This CDR3 contains 14 residues. CDR1 DFQATT and CDR2 SNEGSKA come from the germline V gene (reference sequence). The DNA of the CDR3 is TGCAGTGCTAGCTCACAGGGGATTTTCGGGACCCAGTACTTC. It translates to CSASSQGIFGTQYF.

This chain links TRBV2 with TRBJ2-2; 10 bases are a match to TRBD1. Trimming cost V 8 bases and J 6 bases; bases outside gene matches: 15. Germline CDR1 is SNHLY and CDR2 is FYNNEI. The length of the CDR3 is 17 residues. CDR3 nucleotide sequence: TGTGCCAGCGCCCTTCTTCCGGGACAGGGGTGGGCCGGGGAGCTGTTTTTT. Translating gives CASALLPGQGWAGELFF.

The chain has TRBV19 and TRBJ1-2; 11 bases match TRBD1. V lost 5 bases and J lost 8; bases outside the gene matches: 13. Germline CDR1 reads LNHDA; CDR2 reads SQIVND (reference sequence). This CDR3 contains 16 residues. The CDR3 DNA reads TGTGCCAGTAGTCCTTGGGACAGGGGGTCGGCCATAGGCTACACCTTC. Translating gives CASSPWDRGSAIGYTF.

This clonotype was recorded only once. The genes are TRBV20-1 and TRBJ2-5, with D possibly being TRBD1 (6 bases). The length of the CDR3 is 11 residues. Germline V gene sequence: CDR1 DFQATT, CDR2 SNEGSKA (reference sequence). Trimming removed 5 bases from V and 13 bases from J, with 17 bases in between. CDR3 protein: CSASGVQNLYF. For the CDR3, the DNA is TGCAGTGCTTCAGGGGTTCAAAACCTGTACTTC.

Details on this clonotype: This clone may be a read error of a much larger clone one base away. This chain uses TRBV2 with TRBJ2-5, with TRBD1 matching 8 bases. Germline V gene lookup returns CDR1 SNHLY and CDR2 FYNNEI. The length of the CDR3 is 14 residues. Germline trimming cut 5 bases from V and 9 bases from J; bases unmatched to any gene: 11. The CDR3 spells CASSLRTGLEAQYF. CDR3 coding DNA: TGTGCCAGCAGTCTGAGGACAGGGCTGGAGGCCCAGTACTTC.

Many counts were recorded for this clonotype. The chain combines TRBV7-9 with TRBJ2-7; 7 nucleotides align to TRBD1. The CDR3 runs to 13 residues. V was pared by 4 bases and J by 3 bases, with 3 bases of the junction left unmatched. Germline assignment: CDR1 SEHNR and CDR2 FQNEAQ (reference sequence). CDR3 DNA: TGTGCCAGCAGCTCCCGGGACAGCTACGAGCAGTACTTC. Encoded protein: CASSSRDSYEQYF.

This rearrangement joins TRBV19 to TRBJ1-2; D gene uncertain. V was pared by 0 bases and J by 4 bases, with 9 bases between. Germline values: CDR1 LNHDA, CDR2 SQIVND (reference sequence). This CDR3 contains 14 residues. The CDR3 bases are TGTGCCAGTAGTATAGATCTGGGCTCCTATGGCTACACCTTC. It encodes CASSIDLGSYGYTF.

This clonotype has ten or more counts. J is TRBJ1-5 and V is TRBV6-1; TRBD1 is a possible D gene (5 bases). V was clipped by 0 bases and J by 6 bases, with 9 bases between them. The V gene's germline CDR1 is MNHNS and CDR2 SASEGT. This CDR3 is 14 amino acids long. In DNA form, the CDR3 reads TGTGCCAGCAGTGAAGCGGGGGGTTCTCAGCCCCAGCATTTT. This encodes CASSEAGGSQPQHF.

This clonotype was picked up one time. V gene TRBV2 combines with J gene TRBJ2-7; 9 bases fit TRBD1. Germline CDR1 is SNHLY and CDR2 is FYNNEI. Trimming took 5 bases from V and 5 from J; bases not matched to a gene: 7. The CDR3 length is 14 residues. The CDR3 loop reads CASSWDRVGDEQYF. The DNA for the CDR3 is TGTGCCAGCAGTTGGGACAGGGTAGGAGACGAGCAGTACTTC.

The chain employs TRBV2 and TRBJ1-1, with a weak D call TRBD1 (6 bases). The CDR3 extends over 11 amino acids. The V end lost 9 bases, the J end lost 7 bases, and 12 bases lay between the germline ends. Per the germline V gene, CDR1 is SNHLY and CDR2 is FYNNEI. CDR3 sequence reads: CARQGQGEAFF. DNA of the CDR3: TGTGCCAGACAGGGACAAGGTGAAGCTTTCTTT.

The chain employs TRBV7-9 and TRBJ2-5; 9 positions match TRBD2. The CDR3 extends over 17 amino acids. Trimming removed 3 bases from V and 1 base from J; junction bases left unmatched: 9. Per germline, CDR1 SEHNR and CDR2 FQNEAQ (reference sequence). In DNA form, the CDR3 reads TGTGCCAGCAGCTTGGCTAGCGGGGCATCTTTCCAAGAGACCCAGTACTTC. Amino acids: CASSLASGASFQETQYF. Full variable domain (missing parts from reference TRBV7-9 and TRBJ2-5): DTGVSQNPRHKITKRGQNVTFRCDPISEHNRLYWYRQTLGQGPEFLTYFQNEAQLEKSRLLSDRFSAERPKGSFSTLEIQRTEQGDSAMYLCASSLASGASFQETQYFGPGTRLLVL.

Notes on this clonotype: A read error is possible here, since a much larger clone lies one base away. This rearrangement joins TRBV7-3 to TRBJ1-2; D perhaps matches TRBD1 (5 bases). The CDR3 sequence is 14 residues long. V lost 5 bases, J lost 3 bases, and 13 bases lay in between. Germline loops: CDR1 SGHTA, CDR2 FQGTGA. This CDR3 is CASSIGAADYGYTF. The DNA for the CDR3 is TGTGCCAGCAGCATAGGGGCCGCTGACTATGGCTACACCTTC.

This clonotype was recorded many times. The chain recombines TRBV20-1 with TRBJ2-7; no reliable D call. V was pared by 3 bases and J by 0 bases, with 9 bases between. Per the germline V gene, CDR1 is DFQATT and CDR2 is SNEGSKA (reference sequence). CDR3 length: 13 amino acids. In nucleotides, the CDR3 is TGCAGTGCTAGCGGGCATGCCTCCTACGAGCAGTACTTC. Translation: CSASGHASYEQYF.